This T cell receptor (beta chain) came from a study of blood T cell repertoires in COVID-19. Study-wide background: Researchers got acute and convalescent COVID-19 samples from the United States, Italy and Spain.

The data were produced by immunoSEQ multiplex PCR, yet TCRdb's version contains in-frame clones alone and is incomplete. Among 140,000 to 150,000 clones, approximately 90% were seen once, and the ten largest hold roughly 4%. Assignment of participants to cohorts was predicated upon participant-reported clinical history. In germline, CDR1 is MNHNY, CDR2 SVGAGI (reference sequence). V shed 6 bases, J shed 4 bases, and the junction held 6 bases outside the gene matches. This CDR3 is built from 14 residues. The rearrangement joins TRBV6-6 to TRBJ1-2; 9 bases line up with TRBD1. This clonotype originated in a woman aged 35 to 49 who had been exposed to COVID-19. The specimen was PBMCs or T cells enriched from blood (not recorded which). The CDR3 coding sequence is TGTGCCAGCAGCGAGGGACAGGGAGTCTATGGCTACACCTTC. Translation: CASSEGQGVYGYTF.